Given below is one T cell receptor beta chain in context. Its antigen remains unidentified. Repertoires were generated with immunoSEQ multiplex PCR, while TCRdb's copy carries only in-frame clones and drops some. The sample lists about 96,000 clones, almost 90% occurring once. These data originate in a study of T cell responses to AZD1222 COVID-19 vaccine. Overall study: Pooling covered second doses at about 4 or about 12 weeks. Study-level points and caveats: Along spike, vaccine-associated CD4 TCRs were found throughout, with dominance at 160-218 and 743-854. Donors were mostly white British, more females; clonal diversity possibly underestimated. Repertoire sampling happened only post peak T cell response.

Deletions cut 3 bases from V and 3 bases from J, with 11 bases between. This CDR3 has 14 residues. Looked up from germline, CDR1 is MDHEN and CDR2 is SYDVKM. The rearrangement uses TRBV28 and TRBJ1-1, with unresolved D. Sequenced material: peripheral blood, taken on day 0 of AZD1222 vaccination. The sequence was obtained from an adult in good health. The CDR3 DNA reads TGTGCCAGCAGTTTGGGCCGCGCAGACACTGAAGCTTTCTTT. Translation: CASSLGRADTEAFF.